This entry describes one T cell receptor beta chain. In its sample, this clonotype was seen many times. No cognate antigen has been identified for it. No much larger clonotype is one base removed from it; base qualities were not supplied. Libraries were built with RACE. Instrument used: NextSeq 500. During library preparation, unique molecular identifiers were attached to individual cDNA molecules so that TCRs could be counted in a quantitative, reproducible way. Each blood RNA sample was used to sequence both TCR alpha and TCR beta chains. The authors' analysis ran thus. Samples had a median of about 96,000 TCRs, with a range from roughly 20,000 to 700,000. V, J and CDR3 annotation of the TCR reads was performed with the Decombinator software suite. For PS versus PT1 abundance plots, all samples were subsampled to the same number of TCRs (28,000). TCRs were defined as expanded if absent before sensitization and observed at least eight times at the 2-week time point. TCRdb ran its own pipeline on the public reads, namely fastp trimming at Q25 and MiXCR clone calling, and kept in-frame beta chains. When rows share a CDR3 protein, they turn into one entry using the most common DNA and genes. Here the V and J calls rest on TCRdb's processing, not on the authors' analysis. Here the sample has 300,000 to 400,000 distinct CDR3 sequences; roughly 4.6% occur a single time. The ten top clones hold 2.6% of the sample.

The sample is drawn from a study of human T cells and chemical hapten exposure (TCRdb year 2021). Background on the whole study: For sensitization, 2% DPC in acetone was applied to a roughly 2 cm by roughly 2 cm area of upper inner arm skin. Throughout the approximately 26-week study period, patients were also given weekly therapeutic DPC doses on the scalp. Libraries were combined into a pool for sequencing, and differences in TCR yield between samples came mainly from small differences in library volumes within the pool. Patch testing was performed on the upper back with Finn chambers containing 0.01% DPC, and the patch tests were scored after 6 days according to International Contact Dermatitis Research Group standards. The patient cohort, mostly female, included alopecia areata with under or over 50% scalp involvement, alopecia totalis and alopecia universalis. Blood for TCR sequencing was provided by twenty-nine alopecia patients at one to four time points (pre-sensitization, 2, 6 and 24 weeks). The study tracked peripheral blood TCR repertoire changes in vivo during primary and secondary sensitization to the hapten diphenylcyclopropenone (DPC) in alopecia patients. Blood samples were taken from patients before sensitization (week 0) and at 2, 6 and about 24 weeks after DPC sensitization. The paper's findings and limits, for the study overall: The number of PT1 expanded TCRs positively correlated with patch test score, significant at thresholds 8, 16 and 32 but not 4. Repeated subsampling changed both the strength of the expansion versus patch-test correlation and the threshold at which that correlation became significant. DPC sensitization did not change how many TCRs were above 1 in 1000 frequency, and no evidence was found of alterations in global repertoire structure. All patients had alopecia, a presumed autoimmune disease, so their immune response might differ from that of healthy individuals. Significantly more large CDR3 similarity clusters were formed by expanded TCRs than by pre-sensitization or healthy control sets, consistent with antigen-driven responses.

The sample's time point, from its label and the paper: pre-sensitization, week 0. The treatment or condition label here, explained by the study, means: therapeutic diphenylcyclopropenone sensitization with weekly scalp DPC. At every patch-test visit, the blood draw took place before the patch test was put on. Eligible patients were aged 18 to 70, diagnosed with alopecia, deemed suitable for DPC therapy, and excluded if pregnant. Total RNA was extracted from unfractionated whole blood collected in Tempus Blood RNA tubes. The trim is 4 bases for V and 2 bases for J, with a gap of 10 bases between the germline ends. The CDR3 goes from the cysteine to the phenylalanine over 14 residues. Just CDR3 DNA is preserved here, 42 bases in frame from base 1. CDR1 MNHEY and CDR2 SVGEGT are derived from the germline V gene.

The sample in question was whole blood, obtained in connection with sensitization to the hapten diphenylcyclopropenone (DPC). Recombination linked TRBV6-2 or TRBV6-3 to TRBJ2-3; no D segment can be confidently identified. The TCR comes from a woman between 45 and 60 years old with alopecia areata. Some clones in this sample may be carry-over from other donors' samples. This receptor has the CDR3 CASSFAESTDTQYF. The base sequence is TGTGCCAGCAGTTTCGCGGAGTCCACAGATACGCAGTATTTT.